This is a list of T cell receptor beta chains from one sample in a study of T cells in Graves' hyperthyroidism and ophthalmopathy. Via MiXCR, TCRdb re-called the multiplex PCR reads, giving one row per CDR3 protein. Counted here are about 260,000 distinct CDR3 sequences, about 17% occurring once; the ten biggest clones make up around 26%. Material: blood. These receptors came from a woman between 18 and 29 years old with Graves' ophthalmopathy. Each CDR3 is given with its conserved first and last residue.

cdr3_aa | v_call
CSAGDSLANYGYTF | TRBV20-1
CSAGQANYGYTF | TRBV20-1
CATTRVADNEQFF | TRBV10-3
CASSQVGVVYGYTF | TRBV4-1
CASSRVGGSEQYF | TRBV28
CASSTGGEQYF | TRBV6-2/TRBV6-3
CASRSTSGGRGYGYTF | TRBV5-6
CASSTGWRETQYF | TRBV19
CATQLAGGPDEQYF | TRBV27
CASSLESSSYNSPLHF | TRBV5-1
CATSPGVQGGETQYF | TRBV15
CASSQTISGVQVGAFF | TRBV3-1
CASSLDVGTSGYEQYF | TRBV27
CASSQDPGTAPWEQYF | TRBV4-2
CSVEERGHHRGILF | TRBV29-1
CASSLEAQPLGDYGYTF | TRBV11-2
CASSLESSMDEQFF | TRBV7-8
CVSSGSPNPEPYEQYF | TRBV5-1
CASSRRESLNYGYTF | TRBV28
CATSRGGLVGAGELFF | TRBV15
CASSLGLRGPTDTQYF | TRBV7-2
CASSQGQGRGTQYF | TRBV3-1
CACNRGAGANVLTF | TRBV30
CASSRKNRGRNTGELFF | TRBV5-4
CASSPGQGAHSPLHF | TRBV12-3/TRBV12-4
CASSFLTYNEQFF | TRBV28
CASSPTTGYTEAFF | TRBV18
CASSLGTPTEAFF | TRBV19
CASSMTPYEQYF | TRBV7-2
CASSWHALSSYNEQFF | TRBV11-2
CAWTGLAGRIDTQYF | TRBV30
CASSPNRANTEAFF | TRBV18
CASSFSLRDQPQHF | TRBV12-3/TRBV12-4
CAISSGRQETQYF | TRBV10-3
CASSTGGAANSNQPQHF | TRBV3-1
CASSFERGGMEGEQYF | TRBV28
CASSQEGGSYHNEQFF | TRBV4-2
CASSYVASGSTDTQYF | TRBV6-5
CASSEGPVNSGNTIYF | TRBV11-2
CASSYSWTSGRAKQFF | TRBV27
CASSLWMSASQGTEAFF | TRBV28
CASSSGGLDEQYF | TRBV5-1
CASLSGLAGGSSYNEQFF | TRBV7-8
CASSRAVAGGPAGELFF | TRBV7-8
CASSGGASSGNTIYF | TRBV19
CASSIGTTHTEAFF | TRBV19
CASSLPGATGDIQYF | TRBV5-1
CASRDIWGTSKNIQYF | TRBV6-2/TRBV6-3
CASSIGTGPYEQYF | TRBV11-2
CASGYSLGGGATLYGYTF | TRBV7-9
CASSLMALHAGDEQYF | TRBV5-1
CASSLSLTATSYNEQFF | TRBV28
CASTTGGYTEAFF | TRBV25-1
CASSAVTTRVGNTEAFF | TRBV9